This T cell receptor (beta chain) was retrieved from a study of shared clonotypes between healthy human individuals. Study-level points and caveats: Some naive CD4 clonotypes, roughly 4.7%, turned up in common across several donors.

Produced via immunoSEQ multiplex PCR; TCRdb's table is partial and in-frame only. The table shows about 1.1 million clones, with around 82% occurring only once. About this clone: The antigen remains unidentified.

The investigators split CD4+ cells into a CD45RA+ naive subset and a CD45RA-negative memory subset. Sequenced: memory CD4+ T cells from PBMCs. As for subset: CD45RA-negative fraction. This TCR was recovered from a man between 18 and 35 years old in good health. Some clones in this sample may be carry-over from other donors' samples.

The CDR3 DNA reads as TGTGCCAGTAACACCGGGACAGTCTATGGCTACACCTTC. Translation gives CASNTGTVYGYTF. The rearrangement uses TRBV6-1 and TRBJ1-2, with 7 nucleotides matching TRBD1. Germline CDR1 MNHNS, CDR2 SASEGT. CDR3 length: 13 residues. J lost 4 bases, V lost 9 bases, and 8 bases had no gene match.